This paragraph reports one T cell receptor beta chain. Its antigen is not known. The record originates from a study of STAT5B mutations in CD4+ large granular lymphocyte leukemia. Study results and caveats: 8/27 top patient clones versus 2/35 control clones were TRBV06-family.

This was a survey-level run. TCRdb's table, derived via immunoSEQ multiplex PCR, lists solely in-frame clones and lacks some. Of about 33,000 clones listed, approximately 81% are singletons. With V trimmed by 4 bases and J by 7 bases, 10 bases remained unmatched. Germline lookup yields CDR1 ENHRY and CDR2 SYGVKD. CDR3 size: 15 residues. Sequencing input: CD4+ T cells from blood buffy coats. This receptor was taken from a human donor in good health. The J gene is TRBJ2-7, the V gene TRBV10-3, with 10 bases matching TRBD1. CDR3: CAISGGTGDFSEQYF. In nucleotides, the CDR3 is TGTGCCATCAGTGGCGGGACAGGGGATTTTTCGGAGCAGTACTTC.